This is a list of T cell receptor beta chains from one sample in a study of patients and donors after allogeneic stem cell transplantation. One entry per CDR3 protein results from TCRdb running MiXCR on the RT-PCR reads. The sample has approximately 200,000 distinct CDR3 sequences, roughly two fifths seen once. Source material: blood, either unsorted or a sorted T cell fraction (not recorded which). The receptors stem from a human donor who was either an allogeneic HSCT recipient or a stem cell or donor lymphocyte infusion donor (not recorded which). It is not recorded whose cells these are; they may come from a transplant donor. Each CDR3 is given with its conserved first and last residue. Fields, in order: D gene, clone size, V gene, J gene, CDR3 protein, CDR3 DNA. A D gene is named only where the DNA matches it firmly. Part of the rows lack a size; the others show once, few, many or a class for expanded clones.

D gene: TRBD1
clone size: many
V gene: TRBV24-1
J gene: TRBJ2-1
CDR3 protein: CATSDTFMGQAGEQFF
CDR3 DNA: TGTGCCACCAGTGATACTTTCATGGGACAGGCGGGTGAGCAGTTCTTC

D gene: -
clone size: few
V gene: TRBV10-3
J gene: TRBJ1-2
CDR3 protein: CAISERRNYGYTF
CDR3 DNA: TGTGCCATCAGTGAGCGACGGAACTATGGCTACACCTTC

D gene: -
clone size: -
V gene: TRBV18
J gene: TRBJ1-5
CDR3 protein: CASSPEQNNQPQHF
CDR3 DNA: TGTGCCAGCTCACCAGAACAGAACAATCAGCCCCAGCATTTT

D gene: TRBD2
clone size: few
V gene: TRBV5-1
J gene: TRBJ2-7
CDR3 protein: CASSTWTSGGYEQYF
CDR3 DNA: TGCGCCAGCAGCACATGGACTAGCGGGGGGTACGAGCAGTACTTC

D gene: -
clone size: -
V gene: TRBV6-1
J gene: TRBJ1-2
CDR3 protein: CASMGPSYGYTF
CDR3 DNA: TGTGCCAGCATGGGTCCCTCCTATGGCTACACCTTC

D gene: -
clone size: -
V gene: TRBV28
J gene: TRBJ1-2
CDR3 protein: CASRSFGRGSGYTF
CDR3 DNA: TGTGCCAGCAGATCTTTCGGCAGGGGAAGTGGCTACACCTTC

D gene: -
clone size: few
V gene: TRBV5-1
J gene: TRBJ1-1
CDR3 protein: CASSLESEAFF
CDR3 DNA: TGCGCCAGCAGCTTGGAATCTGAAGCTTTCTTT

D gene: TRBD1
clone size: -
V gene: TRBV7-8
J gene: TRBJ1-6
CDR3 protein: CASSRQGVYNSPLHF
CDR3 DNA: TGTGCCAGCAGCCGACAGGGGGTCTATAATTCACCCCTCCACTTT

D gene: TRBD1
clone size: once
V gene: TRBV12-3/TRBV12-4
J gene: TRBJ1-1
CDR3 protein: CASTGTGYTEAFF
CDR3 DNA: TGTGCCAGCACCGGGACAGGGTACACTGAAGCTTTCTTT

D gene: -
clone size: -
V gene: TRBV3-1
J gene: TRBJ1-3
CDR3 protein: CASSQDGVTSHSSGNTIYF
CDR3 DNA: TGTGCCAGCAGCCAAGACGGCGTGACTTCTCATTCCTCTGGAAACACCATATATTTT

D gene: TRBD1
clone size: -
V gene: TRBV12-3/TRBV12-4
J gene: TRBJ1-5
CDR3 protein: CASREQGPANQPQHF
CDR3 DNA: TGTGCCAGCAGGGAACAGGGGCCGGCGAATCAGCCCCAGCATTTT

D gene: TRBD1
clone size: few
V gene: TRBV5-6
J gene: TRBJ1-1
CDR3 protein: CASRLHRGVNTEAFF
CDR3 DNA: TGTGCCAGCAGATTACACAGGGGCGTGAACACTGAAGCTTTCTTT

D gene: -
clone size: few
V gene: TRBV12-3/TRBV12-4
J gene: TRBJ1-4
CDR3 protein: CASRRGLLRRGGEKLFF
CDR3 DNA: TGTGCCAGCAGGAGGGGACTACTTCGGAGGGGTGGTGAAAAACTGTTTTTT

D gene: -
clone size: -
V gene: TRBV24-1
J gene: TRBJ2-5
CDR3 protein: CATSDLMSETQYF
CDR3 DNA: TGTGCCACCAGTGATTTGATGTCGGAGACCCAGTACTTC

D gene: -
clone size: -
V gene: TRBV20-1
J gene: TRBJ1-1
CDR3 protein: CSASKENTEAFF
CDR3 DNA: TGCAGTGCTAGTAAGGAGAACACTGAAGCTTTCTTT

D gene: -
clone size: few
V gene: TRBV20-1
J gene: TRBJ1-5
CDR3 protein: CSAREKQRNQPQHF
CDR3 DNA: TGCAGTGCTAGAGAGAAACAGAGAAATCAGCCCCAGCATTTT

D gene: -
clone size: -
V gene: TRBV14
J gene: TRBJ2-7
CDR3 protein: CASSHKHRVSEQYF
CDR3 DNA: TGTGCCAGCAGCCATAAGCACAGGGTTTCTGAGCAGTACTTC

D gene: TRBD2
clone size: -
V gene: TRBV5-1
J gene: TRBJ2-7
CDR3 protein: CASSLTSAGYEQYF
CDR3 DNA: TGCGCCAGCAGCTTAACTAGCGCGGGCTACGAGCAGTACTTC

D gene: -
clone size: many
V gene: TRBV9
J gene: TRBJ1-1
CDR3 protein: CASSVQGNSEAFF
CDR3 DNA: TGTGCCAGCAGCGTACAGGGAAATTCTGAAGCTTTCTTT

D gene: -
clone size: few
V gene: TRBV5-5
J gene: TRBJ1-4
CDR3 protein: CASSQQENEKLFF
CDR3 DNA: TGTGCCAGCAGCCAACAGGAGAATGAAAAACTGTTTTTT

D gene: -
clone size: -
V gene: TRBV10-3
J gene: TRBJ2-3
CDR3 protein: CAINPDAGGDTQYF
CDR3 DNA: TGTGCCATCAATCCAGACGCCGGGGGCGATACGCAGTATTTT

D gene: -
clone size: -
V gene: TRBV14
J gene: TRBJ1-3
CDR3 protein: CASSQESRAGNTIYF
CDR3 DNA: TGTGCCAGCAGCCAAGAAAGCAGGGCTGGAAACACCATATATTTT

D gene: -
clone size: many
V gene: TRBV6-2/TRBV6-3
J gene: TRBJ1-5
CDR3 protein: CASSYLGVNQPQHF
CDR3 DNA: TGTGCCAGCAGTTACTTAGGGGTCAATCAGCCCCAGCATTTT

D gene: TRBD1
clone size: once
V gene: TRBV5-1
J gene: TRBJ1-6
CDR3 protein: CASSPRTGGYPLHF
CDR3 DNA: TGCGCCAGCAGCCCTAGGACAGGAGGGTACCCCCTCCACTTT

D gene: TRBD1
clone size: -
V gene: TRBV5-1
J gene: TRBJ2-6
CDR3 protein: CASSNRQGESSGANVLTF
CDR3 DNA: TGCGCCAGCAGCAATAGACAGGGGGAGTCGTCTGGGGCCAACGTCCTGACTTTC

D gene: -
clone size: many
V gene: TRBV29-1
J gene: TRBJ1-1
CDR3 protein: CSVARNTEAFF
CDR3 DNA: TGCAGCGTTGCAAGAAACACTGAAGCTTTCTTT

D gene: -
clone size: -
V gene: TRBV5-5
J gene: TRBJ1-5
CDR3 protein: CASSLFGIDGNQPQHF
CDR3 DNA: TGTGCCAGCAGCTTGTTCGGGATCGATGGCAATCAGCCCCAGCATTTT